The TCR beta chain described here comes from a study of shared clonotypes between healthy human individuals (dated by TCRdb to 2020 to 2021). The study in broad terms: A couple of women and three men aged 18 to 49 years were included in the cohort. For each donor, three plates each were used for CD4 naive and CD4 memory, two plates were used for CD8 naive, and one plate was used for CD8 memory. To estimate repertoire size and how much clonotypes are shared between individuals, the study performed deep sequencing of blood TCR repertoires from roughly five healthy adults. Libraries were prepared and TCR repertoires were sequenced by different laboratories using diverse techniques, in order to increase sequencing depth and limit assay-specific biases. Between about 0.94 and 8.9 billion PBMCs per donor were obtained by leukapheresis. General conclusions and limits of the study: Even with the large sequencing depth, rarefaction of the sorted-subset datasets indicated that sequencing was incomplete. Compared with non-shared clonotypes, the clonotypes found in all four sorted-subset donors had higher generation probabilities. Because the study included only a small number of donors, the genetic and exposure-history diversity represented was limited. Sampling was restricted to blood, and TCR repertoires in tissues likely differ from the TCR repertoires found in blood. Larger estimated clonotype richness was generally found for naive subsets than for memory subsets. Pairwise subsampling led to the expectation that sequencing depth would affect the degree of clonotype sharing among donors. Sharing across several donors was observed for approximately 4.6% of naive CD4, under 4% of naive CD8, about 2.3% of memory CD4, and over 0.3% of memory CD8 clonotypes.

The donors were healthy, HIV-negative adults who had no recently reported acute infections or vaccinations. Every donor was a Caucasian adult residing in Nashville, Tennessee, USA. CD8 memory samples were composed of magnetically selected CD45RO+ cells combined with CCR7-negative CD45RA+ effector memory (TemRA) cells. Blood was collected by leukapheresis, and PBMCs were isolated by Ficoll-Histopaque density gradient centrifugation and then cryopreserved in liquid nitrogen vapor phase. Analytical flow cytometry was used to check the purity and quantity of each magnetically sorted T cell population. From each sorted fraction, genomic DNA was isolated and quantified by UV absorbance on a Nanodrop 2000c. TCR CDR3 regions were amplified from genomic DNA by multiplex PCR using the deep immunoSEQ assay. Genomic DNA extracted from each cell subset was distributed evenly over all wells of several immunoSEQ 96-well plates, and each plate served as one replicate. For sorted subsets, roughly 200 ng genomic DNA, equal to approximately 30,000 T cell genomes, was loaded into each replicate PCR. Purified libraries were quantified with a Qubit 3.0 fluorometer, sized on a Bioanalyzer 2100, and re-quantified with the KAPA Library Quantification kit. A separate single-read 150-cycle Illumina NextSeq 550 flow cell was used to sequence each immunoSEQ 96-well plate. As for the original processing: The immunoSEQ output contained only junctional sequences without quality scores, so filtering could not match that applied to full-length reads. To assign V/J genes and CDR3, sequences were annotated against IMGT germline references using PyIR, a Python wrapper for IgBLAST v1.9. Any read was removed if the V/J assignment was weak (E-value above 1e-6), the CDR3 was missing, or the read contained stop codons, out-of-frame junctions, or ambiguous translated residues. V3J clonotypes were defined by identical inferred V gene, J gene, and CDR3 amino acid sequence. Percentage overlap between repertoires was calculated by dividing the number of shared unique clonotypes by the size of the smaller repertoire. Richness of each repertoire was evaluated using RTK rarefaction, the Chao1 estimator, and Recon v2.1 estimates of unobserved clonotypes. OLGA was used to compute generation probabilities for all TCRbeta clonotypes that the gDNA method yielded from a few donors. TCRdb retrieved this table from immuneACCESS and kept in-frame rearrangements only. Not all clones are present; in checked studies, unresolved V genes account for under half, and no reason is known for the remainder. V and J calls and clone size are given by that table; D and trimming were obtained from the DNA. For this sample there are about 380,000 clones; about 96% appear just once. The top ten clonotypes cover 0.32% of the sample.

Comments on this clone: The antigen it binds to is not known. No base quality information exists; no much larger clone differs at one position. This same CDR3 is encoded by further DNA sequences in the sample.

The sequencing input was memory CD8+ T cells sorted from blood. The meaning of the sample's cell subset or site label: CD45RO+ cells pooled with CCR7-negative TemRA cells. The sequence was obtained from a man aged 25-45 years in good health.

CDR3 region: CASRRGGNQPQHF. The DNA sequence is as follows: TGTGCCAGCAGGAGAGGAGGAAATCAGCCCCAGCATTTT. This receptor chain uses TRBV28 and TRBJ1-5, with the D gene not clear enough to name. The CDR3 contains 13 residues, cysteine and phenylalanine counted. The entry retains the CDR3 DNA only, 39 bases that are in frame from base 1. Trimming takes 6 bases from V and 4 bases from J, and the germline ends sit 10 bases apart. CDR1 and CDR2, per the germline V gene, are MDHEN and SYDVKM.